This passage covers 27 T cell receptor beta chains from one sample sequenced in a study of shared clonotypes between healthy human individuals. Some clones are missing from TCRdb's copy, which holds only in-frame ones; the method was immunoSEQ multiplex PCR. The table shows roughly 1,100,000 clones, with approximately 76% occurring only once. The specimen sequenced was memory CD4+ T cells sorted from blood. The subset here: CD45RA-negative fraction. These receptor sequences come from a man between 18 and 29 years old in good health.

In this sample, this clone turned up once. The chain uses TRBV6-4 and TRBJ2-5; 9 bases are a match to TRBD2. This CDR3 region has 16 residues. Germline trimming cut 6 bases from V and 5 bases from J; bases unmatched to any gene: 13. CDR1 is MRHNA and CDR2 is SNTAGT in the germline V gene. The CDR3 sequence: CASSHLAGKREETQYF. As DNA, the CDR3 is TGTGCCAGCAGCCATCTAGCGGGGAAGAGAGAGGAGACCCAGTACTTC.

About this clone itself: Other DNA sequences in this sample translate to the same CDR3. The V gene is TRBV30, the J gene TRBJ2-7; D is undetermined. The V gene's germline CDR1 is GTSNPN and CDR2 SVGIG (reference sequence). V lost 1 base to trimming and J lost 4 bases, with 5 bases between them. CDR3 size: 11 residues. The DNA for the CDR3 is TGTGCCTGGAGTGCGGATTACGAGCAGTACTTC. It is translated as CAWSADYEQYF. The whole variable domain, filled in from reference TRBV30 and TRBJ2-7, reads SQTIHQWPATLVQPVGSPLSLECTVEGTSNPNLYWYRQAAGRGLQLLFYSVGIGQISSEVPQNLSASRPQDRQFILSSKKLLLSDSGFYLCAWSADYEQYFGPGTRLTVT.

This clone appeared once. The identical CDR3 is also encoded by other nucleotide sequences in the sample. V gene TRBV9 combines with J gene TRBJ1-2; D is unclear. The CDR3 extends over 13 amino acids. Germline V gene lookup returns CDR1 SGDLS and CDR2 YYNGEE. V lost 0 bases and J 8 bases, leaving 11 bases between the germline ends. CDR3 sequence reads: CASSVDGGYGYTF. DNA for the CDR3: TGTGCCAGCAGCGTAGATGGTGGGTACGGCTACACCTTC.

V is TRBV27 and J is TRBJ1-3, with TRBD1 identical over 10 bases. The germline V gene has CDR1 MNHEY and CDR2 SMNVEV (reference sequence). This CDR3 is 15 amino acids long. V lost 6 bases to trimming and J lost 3 bases; unmatched junction nucleotides: 5. Written as DNA, the CDR3 is TGTGCCAGCAGCCCTGACAGGGGGCTTGGAAACACCATATATTTT. It yields the protein CASSPDRGLGNTIYF.

This clone was counted a single time. The rearrangement links TRBV19 to TRBJ1-2; TRBD1 is a possible D gene (6 bases). The V end was cut by 3 bases, the J end by 2 bases, with 10 bases between. The CDR3 totals 14 residues. Per the germline V gene, CDR1 is LNHDA and CDR2 is SQIVND (reference sequence). The CDR3 DNA follows: TGTGCCAGTAGTATGCGGGGACAAAACTATGGCTACACCTTC. As protein: CASSMRGQNYGYTF.

The chain carries TRBV6-6 and TRBJ1-2, with no clear D. CDR3 size: 15 residues. V lost 6 bases and J lost 8, with 22 bases in between. Germline CDR1 and CDR2: MNHNY and SVGAGI (reference sequence). CDR3 sequence: CASSSSTVGEGGYTF. In DNA, the CDR3 is TGTGCCAGCAGCTCCTCCACGGTTGGGGAAGGGGGCTACACCTTC.

This clone was picked up a small number of times. In nucleotides, the CDR3 is TGTGCCAGCAGCTTGGTACACGAAGACAAAGCTTTCTTT. This sequence encodes CASSLVHEDKAFF. The rearrangement links TRBV5-6 to TRBJ1-1, with D unresolved. Per germline, CDR1 SGHDT and CDR2 YYEEEE. This CDR3 has 13 amino acids. The V and J ends lost 0 bases and 9 bases respectively, with 12 bases between them.

The gene calls are TRBV29-1 and TRBJ2-7; 9 positions agree with TRBD2. Germline assignment: CDR1 SQVTM and CDR2 ANQGSEA. The CDR3 contains 15 residues. V shed 5 bases, J shed 1 base, and the junction held 9 bases outside the gene matches. The CDR3 loop is CSVSLGAGGSYEQYF. The CDR3 coding sequence is TGCAGCGTTTCCCTCGGGGCGGGAGGGTCCTACGAGCAGTACTTC.

The chain uses TRBV20-1 and TRBJ2-1; D may be TRBD2 (5 bases). Germline CDR1 reads DFQATT; CDR2 reads SNEGSKA (reference sequence). V was trimmed by 8 bases and J by 8 bases, leaving 10 bases between them. The CDR3 length is 10 residues. The CDR3 nucleotides are TGCAGTCCTACTAGAGATGAGCAGTTCTTC. Its protein product is CSPTRDEQFF.

A few counts support this clone. The gene calls are TRBV5-1 and TRBJ1-2; 7 bases fit TRBD1. The CDR3 contains 14 residues. The germline CDR1 and CDR2 sequences are SGHRS and YFSETQ. Losses at the gene ends were 4 bases for V and 4 bases for J; bases not matched to a gene: 7. Here the CDR3 reads CASSAPGQTYGYTF. The CDR3 nucleotides read TGCGCCAGCAGCGCGCCGGGACAGACCTATGGCTACACCTTC. The full variable domain, completed using reference TRBV5-1 and TRBJ1-2, is KAGVTQTPRYLIKTRGQQVTLSCSPISGHRSVSWYQQTPGQGLQFLFEYFSETQRNKGNFPGRFSGRQFSNSRSEMNVSTLELGDSALYLCASSAPGQTYGYTFGSGTRLTVV.

The chain carries TRBV2 and TRBJ1-1; D may be TRBD1 (5 bases). In germline, CDR1 is SNHLY, CDR2 FYNNEI. This CDR3 is built from 13 residues. Trimming left V 8 bases short and J 0 bases short, with 10 bases between. CDR3: CASGGSMNTEAFF. As DNA, the CDR3 is TGTGCCAGCGGGGGGTCCATGAACACTGAAGCTTTCTTT.

The chain recombines TRBV30 with TRBJ1-1; unclear D gene. The germline V gene encodes CDR1 GTSNPN and CDR2 SVGIG (reference sequence). Trimming pared 5 bases from V and 0 bases from J, leaving 13 bases between. This CDR3 has 14 amino acids. The chain's CDR3 is CAWARFPMNTEAFF. The CDR3 region has the DNA TGTGCCTGGGCTAGGTTTCCCATGAACACTGAAGCTTTCTTT.

The table lists this clone with a few counts. Within the sample, other DNA sequences also encode this same CDR3. The chain carries TRBV6-1 and TRBJ2-2, with 8 bases that match TRBD2. V lost 6 bases, J lost 4 bases, and 4 bases stayed unmatched. Germline assignment: CDR1 MNHNS and CDR2 SASEGT. The CDR3 contains 14 residues. Here the CDR3 reads CASSPRGGTGELFF. In nucleotides, the CDR3 is TGTGCCAGCAGCCCACGGGGGGGCACCGGGGAGCTGTTTTTT.

The chain employs TRBV30 and TRBJ2-7; no reliable D call. Trimming took off 4 bases at V and 4 bases at J, with 20 bases between the two ends. CDR1 and CDR2 from the germline V gene are GTSNPN and SVGIG (reference sequence). This CDR3 spans 15 amino acids. The CDR3: CAWKPIWSAGYEQYF. The CDR3 DNA reads TGTGCCTGGAAGCCCATTTGGTCGGCAGGATACGAGCAGTACTTC. Drawing the rest from reference TRBV30 and TRBJ2-7, the complete variable domain is SQTIHQWPATLVQPVGSPLSLECTVEGTSNPNLYWYRQAAGRGLQLLFYSVGIGQISSEVPQNLSASRPQDRQFILSSKKLLLSDSGFYLCAWKPIWSAGYEQYFGPGTRLTVT.

The chain couples TRBV2 to TRBJ2-3; 9 nucleotides agree with TRBD2. The CDR3 is made up of 13 amino acids. Germline CDR1 SNHLY, CDR2 FYNNEI. After removal of 7 bases from V and 7 bases from J, the junction contained 6 bases not matched to a gene. The CDR3 is CASNGLASYTQYF. CDR3 DNA sequence: TGTGCCAGCAACGGACTAGCGTCATATACGCAGTATTTT.

This clone was detected only a few times. The V and J genes are TRBV2 and TRBJ2-1; D gene ambiguous. The CDR3 contains 14 residues. CDR1 and CDR2 (germline): SNHLY, FYNNEI. The V end was cut by 5 bases, the J end by 7 bases, with 15 bases between. CDR3 sequence reads: CASSPGPRGNEQFF. CDR3 DNA: TGTGCCAGCAGTCCCGGGCCACGAGGAAATGAGCAGTTCTTC.

The J gene is TRBJ1-6, the V gene TRBV27, with D possibly being TRBD1 (6 bases). CDR1 and CDR2 from the germline V gene are MNHEY and SMNVEV (reference sequence). V was clipped by 8 bases and J by 6 bases, with 14 bases between them. The CDR3 consists of 14 residues. CDR3 residues: CASGLDRFNSPLHF. Here the CDR3 DNA reads TGTGCCAGCGGTCTCGACAGGTTTAATTCACCCCTCCACTTT.

The V gene is TRBV7-9, the J gene TRBJ1-6; D uncertain. There are 14 residues in the CDR3. CDR1 is SEHNR and CDR2 is FQNEAQ in the germline V gene (reference sequence). V dropped 5 bases and J dropped 12 bases, with 17 bases sitting between them. In DNA form, the CDR3 reads TGTGCCAGCAGCCCGAACCTTAGGGCGGAACCCCTCCACTTT. Residues: CASSPNLRAEPLHF.

This clone turned up a few times. This chain connects TRBV5-6 to TRBJ2-6, with 8 bases aligning to TRBD2. Per germline, CDR1 SGHDT and CDR2 YYEEEE. V dropped 5 bases and J dropped 4; count of bases not matched to a gene: 5. The CDR3 contains 15 residues. The CDR3 sequence: CASRLRGDGANVLTF. The CDR3 DNA reads as TGTGCCAGCAGATTGCGGGGGGACGGGGCCAACGTCCTGACTTTC.

A remark on this clone: This CDR3 is also generated by other DNA sequences in the sample. The DNA of the CDR3 is TGTGCCTGGAGTGTACGGGGGCTTGACATTCAGTACTTC. This codes for CAWSVRGLDIQYF. This chain links TRBV30 with TRBJ2-4, with D tentatively TRBD1 or TRBD2 (6 bases each). The CDR3 is 13 residues long. CDR1 is GTSNPN, CDR2 SVGIG, per germline (reference sequence). V lost 0 bases and J lost 8, with 11 bases in between.

The sample holds a few counts of this clone. The chain has TRBV23-1 and TRBJ2-5, with 7 bases aligning to TRBD1. TRBV23-1 is designated an ORF whose function remains uncertain. Unmatched junction bases numbered 5, after V lost 6 bases and J lost 1 base. This CDR3 is built from 14 residues. In DNA, the CDR3 is TGCGCCAGCAGCAGGGACAGAGTCCAAGAGACCCAGTACTTC. This translates into CASSRDRVQETQYF.

V is TRBV6-5 and J is TRBJ2-5; TRBD2 matches 7 bases. Trimming took 7 bases from V and 5 from J; bases not matched to a gene: 13. Germline lookup yields CDR1 MNHEY and CDR2 SVGAGI. The CDR3 spans 15 residues. The CDR3 loop is CASTYGRGSGETQYF. The CDR3, as DNA: TGTGCCAGCACGTACGGGCGGGGGTCCGGGGAGACCCAGTACTTC.

Details on this clone: A far larger clone lies a single base away; this is likely a read error. This chain links TRBV11-2 with TRBJ1-1; the D gene is possibly TRBD1 (5 bases). Germline V CDR1 and CDR2: SGHAT, FQNNGV. Trimming stripped 3 bases from V and 4 bases from J, with 9 bases between. The CDR3 consists of 13 residues. The CDR3 DNA follows: TGTGCCAGCAGCTTCAGGGAGGGCACTGAAGCTTTCTTT. Protein product: CASSFREGTEAFF.

The V gene is TRBV5-1, the J gene TRBJ1-6, with D perhaps matching TRBD1 (5 bases). Germline CDR1 is SGHRS and CDR2 is YFSETQ. Between the trimmed V and J ends, which lost 4 bases and 7 bases, there was a span of 15 bases. The CDR3 runs 15 residues. CDR3 region: CASSLQGLENSPLHF. The CDR3 region has the DNA TGCGCCAGCAGCCTTCAGGGTTTGGAGAATTCACCCCTCCACTTT.

This clone was counted only a few times. Other DNA variants within this sample encode the same CDR3. CDR3 bases: TGTGCCAGCAGCGCTCGTTCGAACACCGGGGAGCTGTTTTTT. It is translated as CASSARSNTGELFF. V usage is TRBV9 and J usage is TRBJ2-2, with no clear D. The CDR3 runs to 14 residues. The germline CDR1 and CDR2 sequences are SGDLS and YYNGEE. V was clipped by 3 bases and J by 0 bases, with 6 bases between them.

This rearrangement joins TRBV2 to TRBJ2-5, with unresolved D. Per the germline V gene, CDR1 is SNHLY and CDR2 is FYNNEI. The V and J ends lost 7 bases and 2 bases respectively, with 8 bases between them. The CDR3 totals 12 residues. In DNA form, the CDR3 reads TGTGCCAGCACTCGACGGCAAGAGACCCAGTACTTC. Its protein is CASTRRQETQYF.

With respect to this clone: A clone one base away is much larger, so this may be a read error. This rearrangement joins TRBV28 to TRBJ1-5, with 7 positions matching TRBD1. This CDR3 has 14 amino acids. V lost 10 bases to trimming and J lost 5 bases; unmatched junction nucleotides: 11. Germline loops: CDR1 MDHEN, CDR2 SYDVKM. DNA of the CDR3: TGTGCCAACACCCTGGGAGGGGGCTATCAGCCCCAGCATTTT. Protein sequence: CANTLGGGYQPQHF.